The present entry profiles one T cell receptor (beta chain) with its context. Its antigen remains unknown. The data originate from a study of CD4 T cells in relation to SARS-CoV-2 and coronaviruses. The study, taken as a whole, reports: Each donor contributed either pre-pandemic or post-infection samples, not both. Memory recall responses, not primary responses primed in culture, are what the assay detects. In approximately 70% of donors, memory CD4+ clonotypes crossrecognized SARS-CoV-2 and at least one common cold coronavirus spike.

Naive and memory CD4+ T cells were separated from cryopreserved PBMCs. Profiling relied on immunoSEQ multiplex PCR, and the TCRdb table lists in-frame clones only, not all of them. This table holds 50,000 to 65,000 clones, roughly nine tenths found once. This CDR3 has 11 amino acids. V lost 0 bases and J lost 9, with 2 bases in between. The V gene's germline CDR1 is SGHVS and CDR2 FQNEAQ. The chain joins TRBV7-8 to TRBJ2-2; D ambiguous. This clonotype originated in an adult with COVID-19. Sequencing was carried out using naive CD4+ T cells from PBMCs. Regarding subset: naive CD4+ T cells isolated by negative enrichment. As DNA, the CDR3 is TGTGCCAGCAGCTTAGCGCGGGAGCTGTTTTTT. As protein: CASSLARELFF.